This TCR beta chain was recovered during a study of blood T cell repertoires in COVID-19. Looking at the study overall: PBMCs, B-cell-depleted T cells, or T cells provided the cDNA or gDNA that made up the material.

V lost 1 base and J 0 bases, leaving 16 bases between the germline ends. This CDR3 is built from 17 residues. Germline CDR1 reads SGHTA; CDR2 reads FQGNSA. Clones were read by immunoSEQ multiplex PCR, and TCRdb kept only the in-frame ones, dropping some. Here the sample spans about 130,000 clones, about 77% being singletons. The receptor comes from a man of 80 years or more with acute or convalescent COVID-19. The sample comprised peripheral blood. V gene TRBV7-2 combines with J gene TRBJ2-7; the D gene is possibly TRBD1 (5 bases). CDR3 sequence: CASSLVVWGRSSYEQYF. The CDR3 DNA follows: TGTGCCAGCAGCTTAGTGGTTTGGGGCAGGAGCTCCTACGAGCAGTACTTC.